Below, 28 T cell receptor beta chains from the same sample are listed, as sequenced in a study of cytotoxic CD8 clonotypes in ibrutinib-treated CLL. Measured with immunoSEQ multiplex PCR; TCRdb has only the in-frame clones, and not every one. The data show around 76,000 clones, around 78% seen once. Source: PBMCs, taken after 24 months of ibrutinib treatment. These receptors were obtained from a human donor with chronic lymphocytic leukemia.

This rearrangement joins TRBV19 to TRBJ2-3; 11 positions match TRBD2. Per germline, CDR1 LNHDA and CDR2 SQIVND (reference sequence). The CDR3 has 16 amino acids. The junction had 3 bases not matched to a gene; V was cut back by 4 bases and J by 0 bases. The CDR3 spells CASSNPSGRSTDTQYF. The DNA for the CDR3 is TGTGCCAGTAGTAATCCTAGCGGGAGGAGCACAGATACGCAGTATTTT.

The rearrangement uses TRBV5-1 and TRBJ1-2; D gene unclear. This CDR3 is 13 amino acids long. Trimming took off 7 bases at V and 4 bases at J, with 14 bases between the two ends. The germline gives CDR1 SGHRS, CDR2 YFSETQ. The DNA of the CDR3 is TGCGCCAGCGCCCTTGGAGGCTCCTATGGCTACACCTTC. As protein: CASALGGSYGYTF.

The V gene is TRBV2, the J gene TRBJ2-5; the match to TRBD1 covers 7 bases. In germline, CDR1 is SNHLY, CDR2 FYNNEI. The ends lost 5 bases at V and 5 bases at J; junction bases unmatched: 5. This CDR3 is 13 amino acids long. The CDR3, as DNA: TGTGCCAGCAGTCGAGGGGGCATGGAGACCCAGTACTTC. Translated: CASSRGGMETQYF.

CDR3 in DNA: TGTGCCAGCAGCTTAGTGGGGGGCGCGGCGTACGAGCAGTACTTC. The encoded protein is CASSLVGGAAYEQYF. The chain links TRBV11-2 to TRBJ2-7, with D perhaps matching TRBD1 or TRBD2 (6 bases each). CDR3 size: 15 residues. Per germline, CDR1 SGHAT and CDR2 FQNNGV. Deletions cut 1 base from V and 4 bases from J, with 14 bases between.

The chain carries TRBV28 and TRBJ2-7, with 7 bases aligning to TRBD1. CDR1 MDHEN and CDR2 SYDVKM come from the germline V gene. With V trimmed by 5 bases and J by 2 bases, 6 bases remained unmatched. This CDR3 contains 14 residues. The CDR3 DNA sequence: TGTGCCAGCAGTGTACCGGGACAGACCTACGAGCAGTACTTC. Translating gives CASSVPGQTYEQYF.

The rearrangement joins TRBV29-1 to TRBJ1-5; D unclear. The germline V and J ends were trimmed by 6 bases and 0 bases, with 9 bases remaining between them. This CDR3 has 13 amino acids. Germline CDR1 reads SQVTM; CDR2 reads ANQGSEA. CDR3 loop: CSVGENSNQPQHF. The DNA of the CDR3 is TGCAGCGTGGGAGAGAATAGCAATCAGCCCCAGCATTTT.

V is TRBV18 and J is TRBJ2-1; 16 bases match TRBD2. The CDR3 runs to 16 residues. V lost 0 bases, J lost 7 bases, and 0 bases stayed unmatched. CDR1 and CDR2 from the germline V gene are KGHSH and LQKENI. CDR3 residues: CASSPPGLAGGNEQFF. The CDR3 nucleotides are TGTGCCAGCTCACCACCGGGACTAGCGGGAGGGAATGAGCAGTTCTTC.

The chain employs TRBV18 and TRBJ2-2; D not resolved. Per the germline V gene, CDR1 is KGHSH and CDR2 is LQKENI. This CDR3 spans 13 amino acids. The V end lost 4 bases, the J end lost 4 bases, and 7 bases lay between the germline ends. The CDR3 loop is CASSLDGTGELFF. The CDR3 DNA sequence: TGTGCCAGCTCACTGGACGGCACCGGGGAGCTGTTTTTT.

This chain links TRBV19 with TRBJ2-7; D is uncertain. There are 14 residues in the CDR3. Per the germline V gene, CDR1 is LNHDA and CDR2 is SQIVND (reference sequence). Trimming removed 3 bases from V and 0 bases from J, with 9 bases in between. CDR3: CASSIWAGSYEQYF. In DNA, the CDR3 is TGTGCCAGTAGTATCTGGGCCGGCTCCTACGAGCAGTACTTC. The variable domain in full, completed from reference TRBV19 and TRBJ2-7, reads DGGITQSPKYLFRKEGQNVTLSCEQNLNHDAMYWYRQDPGQGLRLIYYSQIVNDFQKGDIAEGYSVSREKKESFPLTVTSAQKNPTAFYLCASSIWAGSYEQYFGPGTRLTVT.

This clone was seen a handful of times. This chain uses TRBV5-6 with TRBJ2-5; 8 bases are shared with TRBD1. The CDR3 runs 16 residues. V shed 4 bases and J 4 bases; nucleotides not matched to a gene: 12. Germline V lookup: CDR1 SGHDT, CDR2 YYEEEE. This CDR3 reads CASSRPGGEKGETQYF. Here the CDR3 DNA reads TGTGCCAGCAGCCGGCCAGGGGGCGAGAAGGGAGAGACCCAGTACTTC.

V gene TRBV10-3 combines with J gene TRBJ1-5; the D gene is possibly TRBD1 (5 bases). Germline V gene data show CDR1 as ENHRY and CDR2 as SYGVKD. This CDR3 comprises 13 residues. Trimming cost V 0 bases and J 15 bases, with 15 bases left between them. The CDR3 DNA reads TGTGCCATCAGTGAGTCTGAGCGGACATACGGGCATTTT. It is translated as CAISESERTYGHF.

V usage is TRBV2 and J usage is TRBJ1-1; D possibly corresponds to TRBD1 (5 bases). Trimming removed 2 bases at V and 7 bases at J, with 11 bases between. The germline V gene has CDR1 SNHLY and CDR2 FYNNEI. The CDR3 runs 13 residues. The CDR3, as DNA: TGTGCCAGCAGTGAACAGGGTATGGGTGAAGCTTTCTTT. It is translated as CASSEQGMGEAFF.

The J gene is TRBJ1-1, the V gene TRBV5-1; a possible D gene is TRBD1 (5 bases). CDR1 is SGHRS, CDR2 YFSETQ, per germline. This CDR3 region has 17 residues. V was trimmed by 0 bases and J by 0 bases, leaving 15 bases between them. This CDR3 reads CASSLGGGDWLNTEAFF. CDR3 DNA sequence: TGCGCCAGCAGCTTGGGCGGAGGGGACTGGCTGAACACTGAAGCTTTCTTT.

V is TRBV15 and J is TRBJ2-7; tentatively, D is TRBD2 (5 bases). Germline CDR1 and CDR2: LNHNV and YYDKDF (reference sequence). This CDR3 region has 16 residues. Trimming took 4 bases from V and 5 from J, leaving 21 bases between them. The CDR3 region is CATSTTLFGELHEQYF. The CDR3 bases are TGTGCCACCAGCACCACCCTCTTCGGGGAATTGCACGAGCAGTACTTC.

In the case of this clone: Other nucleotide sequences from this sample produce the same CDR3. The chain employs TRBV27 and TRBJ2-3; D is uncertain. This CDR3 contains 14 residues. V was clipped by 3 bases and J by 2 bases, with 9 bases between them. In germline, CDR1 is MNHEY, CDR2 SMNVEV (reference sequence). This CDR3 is CASSFAEITDTQYF. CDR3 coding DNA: TGTGCCAGCAGTTTTGCGGAGATCACAGATACGCAGTATTTT.

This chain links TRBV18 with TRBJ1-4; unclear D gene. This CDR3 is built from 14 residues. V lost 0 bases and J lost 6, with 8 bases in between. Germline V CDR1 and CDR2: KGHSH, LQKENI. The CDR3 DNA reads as TGTGCCAGCTCACCACCGAGCTCGGATGAAAAACTGTTTTTT. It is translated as CASSPPSSDEKLFF. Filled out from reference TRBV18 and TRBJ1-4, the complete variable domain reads NAGVMQNPRHLVRRRGQEARLRCSPMKGHSHVYWYRQLPEEGLKFMVYLQKENIIDESGMPKERFSAEFPKEGPSILRIQQVVRGDSAAYFCASSPPSSDEKLFFGSGTQLSVL.

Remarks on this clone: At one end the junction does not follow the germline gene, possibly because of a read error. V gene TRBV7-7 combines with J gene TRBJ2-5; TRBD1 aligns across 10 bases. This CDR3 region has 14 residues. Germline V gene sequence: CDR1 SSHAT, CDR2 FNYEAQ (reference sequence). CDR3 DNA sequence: TGTGCTAGCAGCTGGGGGACAGGGGCGGAGACCCAGTACTTC. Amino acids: CASSWGTGAETQYF.

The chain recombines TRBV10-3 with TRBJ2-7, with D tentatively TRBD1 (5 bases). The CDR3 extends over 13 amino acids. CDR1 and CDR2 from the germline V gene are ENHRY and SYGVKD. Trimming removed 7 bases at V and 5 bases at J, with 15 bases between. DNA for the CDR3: TGTGCCATCAAATCCTCCAGGGTCCACGAGCAGTACTTC. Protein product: CAIKSSRVHEQYF.

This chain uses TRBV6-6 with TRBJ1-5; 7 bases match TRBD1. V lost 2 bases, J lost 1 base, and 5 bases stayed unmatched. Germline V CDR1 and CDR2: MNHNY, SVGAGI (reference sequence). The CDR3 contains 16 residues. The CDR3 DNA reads TGTGCCAGCAGTTACCCGACAGGGACCAGCAATCAGCCCCAGCATTTT. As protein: CASSYPTGTSNQPQHF.

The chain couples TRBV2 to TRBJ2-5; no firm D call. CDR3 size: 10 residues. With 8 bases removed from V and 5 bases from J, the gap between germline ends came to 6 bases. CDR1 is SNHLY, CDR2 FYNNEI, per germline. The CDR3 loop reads CASGPETQYF. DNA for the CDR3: TGTGCCAGCGGCCCCGAGACCCAGTACTTC. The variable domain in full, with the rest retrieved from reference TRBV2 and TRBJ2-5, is EPEVTQTPSHQVTQMGQEVILRCVPISNHLYFYWYRQILGQKVEFLVSFYNNEISEKSEIFDDQFSVERPDGSNFTLKIRSTKLEDSAMYFCASGPETQYFGPGTRLLVL.

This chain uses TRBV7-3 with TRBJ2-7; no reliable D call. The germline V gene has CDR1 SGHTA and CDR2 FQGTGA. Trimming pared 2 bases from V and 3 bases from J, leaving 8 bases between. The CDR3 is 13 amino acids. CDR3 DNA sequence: TGTGCCAGCAGCTTAGAGGTATTCTACGAGCAGTACTTC. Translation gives CASSLEVFYEQYF.

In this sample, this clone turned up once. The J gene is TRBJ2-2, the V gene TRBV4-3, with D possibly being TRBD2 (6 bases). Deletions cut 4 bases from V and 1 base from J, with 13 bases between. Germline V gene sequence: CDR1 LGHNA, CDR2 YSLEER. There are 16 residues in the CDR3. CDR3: CASSPAISGNTGELFF. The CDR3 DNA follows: TGCGCCAGCAGCCCTGCGATTAGCGGGAACACCGGGGAGCTGTTTTTT.

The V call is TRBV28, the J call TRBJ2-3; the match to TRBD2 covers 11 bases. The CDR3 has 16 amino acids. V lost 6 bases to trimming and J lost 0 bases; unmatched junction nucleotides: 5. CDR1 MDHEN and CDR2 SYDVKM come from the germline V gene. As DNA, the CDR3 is TGTGCCAGCAGCCCGGGACTAGCGGATAGCACAGATACGCAGTATTTT. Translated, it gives CASSPGLADSTDTQYF.

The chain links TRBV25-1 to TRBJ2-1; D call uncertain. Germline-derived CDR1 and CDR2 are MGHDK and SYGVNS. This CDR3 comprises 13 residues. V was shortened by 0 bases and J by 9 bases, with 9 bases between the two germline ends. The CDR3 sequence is CASSEYKGGEQFF. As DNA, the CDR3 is TGTGCCAGCAGTGAATATAAGGGCGGTGAGCAGTTCTTC.

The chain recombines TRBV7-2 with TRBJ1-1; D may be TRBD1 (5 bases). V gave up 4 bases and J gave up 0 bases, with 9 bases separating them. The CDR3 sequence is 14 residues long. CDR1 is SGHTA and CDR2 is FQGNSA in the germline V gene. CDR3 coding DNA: TGTGCCAGCAGCTCCGGGGCCATGAACACTGAAGCTTTCTTT. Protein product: CASSSGAMNTEAFF.

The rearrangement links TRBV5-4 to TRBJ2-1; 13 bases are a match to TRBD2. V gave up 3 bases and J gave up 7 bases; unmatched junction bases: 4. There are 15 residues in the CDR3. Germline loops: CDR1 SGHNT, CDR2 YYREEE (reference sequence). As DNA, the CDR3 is TGTGCCAGCAGCTCAGGACTAGCGGGAGCTAATGAGCAGTTCTTC. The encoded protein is CASSSGLAGANEQFF.

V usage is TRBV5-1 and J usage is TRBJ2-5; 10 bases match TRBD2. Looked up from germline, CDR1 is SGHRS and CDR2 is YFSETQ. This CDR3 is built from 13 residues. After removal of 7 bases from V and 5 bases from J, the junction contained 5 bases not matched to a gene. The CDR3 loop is CASAASGSETQYF. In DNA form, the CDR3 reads TGCGCCAGCGCTGCTAGCGGGAGCGAGACCCAGTACTTC. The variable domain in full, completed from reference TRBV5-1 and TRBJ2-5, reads KAGVTQTPRYLIKTRGQQVTLSCSPISGHRSVSWYQQTPGQGLQFLFEYFSETQRNKGNFPGRFSGRQFSNSRSEMNVSTLELGDSALYLCASAASGSETQYFGPGTRLLVL.

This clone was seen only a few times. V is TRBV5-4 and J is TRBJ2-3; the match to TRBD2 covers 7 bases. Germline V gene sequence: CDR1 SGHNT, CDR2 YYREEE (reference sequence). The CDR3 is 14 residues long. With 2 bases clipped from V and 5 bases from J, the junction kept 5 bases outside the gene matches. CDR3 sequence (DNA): TGTGCCAGCAGCTTCGGGGGGAGCGGAGATACGCAGTATTTT. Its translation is CASSFGGSGDTQYF.